The rows below give T cell receptor beta chains drawn from one sample of a study of blood T cell repertoires in COVID-19. Sequenced by immunoSEQ multiplex PCR; TCRdb stores in-frame clones only, minus some. The table includes roughly 150,000 clones, around 90% detected once. The sequenced sample consisted of peripheral blood. These receptors came from a man aged 45-65 years who had recovered from COVID-19. The CDR3 runs from the conserved cysteine through the conserved F or W.

TRBV4-1,CASSRLAESSYNEQFF
TRBV5-1,CASSFGVTTNTGELFF
TRBV5-1,CASSHGTGVYEQYF
TRBV28,CASIPRIGAANTGELFF
TRBV5-1,CASSIRTGDSGANVLTF
TRBV10-2,CASSDPAGAGQYF
TRBV6-1,CASSYQGMDYGYTF
TRBV6-2/TRBV6-3,CASSDRLAGVVGNEQFF
TRBV5-1,CASLWKGKNEQYF
TRBV9,CASSIGQGANEQFF
TRBV21-1,CASSFLGARGTDTQYF
TRBV5-1,CASSRRQGIIYEQYF
TRBV6-4,CASSSDMNTEAFF
TRBV10-3,CAISELAGAYEQYF
TRBV5-8,CASSKDRGNTEAFF
TRBV12-3/TRBV12-4,CASSFATVEKLFF
TRBV12-3/TRBV12-4,CASSTQVNTEAFF
TRBV5-4,CASSPKDRGHGYTF
TRBV5-4,CASSPNLAGAQYF
TRBV4-3,CASSQDSPGSTDTQYF
TRBV27,CASSLGGGSYNEQFF
TRBV6-1,CASSEASSGSAYEQYF
TRBV5-5,CASSSGTGGSNQPQHF
TRBV18,CASSPNRGGEKLFF
TRBV5-6,CASSLRDRGRTEAFF
TRBV28,CASSFELNTEAFF
TRBV18,CASSPSTAGHTDTQYF
TRBV7-2,CASSLAERAKNSYEQYF
TRBV5-3,CARSLTDRELSNQPQHF
TRBV19,CASSITGTGNQYF